The rows below give T cell receptor beta chains drawn from one sample of a study of cytomegalovirus exposure and HLA in healthy donors. Measured with immunoSEQ multiplex PCR; TCRdb has only the in-frame clones, and not every one. The sample has about 140,000 clones; around 84% are singletons. The source material was PBMCs. The receptors stem from a man in his forties or fifties in good health and CMV-seronegative. CDR3s include the opening cysteine and the closing phenylalanine or tryptophan. The D gene is left open where the match is weak. The size of a clone is reported for some rows only, either as once, few or many, or as a class for expanded clones.

d_gene: NA; abundance: NA; j_gene: TRBJ2-1; v_gene: TRBV15; CDR3nt: TGTGCCACCACGGACGGGAACAATGAGCAGTTCTTC; CDR3aa: CATTDGNNEQFF
d_gene: TRBD1; abundance: NA; j_gene: TRBJ2-7; v_gene: TRBV11-2; CDR3nt: TGTGCCAGCAGCATGGGACAGGCACCAACCTACGAGCAGTACTTC; CDR3aa: CASSMGQAPTYEQYF
d_gene: NA; abundance: NA; j_gene: TRBJ2-7; v_gene: TRBV6-5; CDR3nt: TGTGCCAGCAGTCGCAGGGGAATGACCTACGAGCAGTACTTC; CDR3aa: CASSRRGMTYEQYF
d_gene: NA; abundance: NA; j_gene: TRBJ2-1; v_gene: TRBV5-1; CDR3nt: TGCGCCAGCAGCTGGGGGGGACATATCTACAATGAGCAGTTCTTC; CDR3aa: CASSWGGHIYNEQFF
d_gene: TRBD2; abundance: NA; j_gene: TRBJ2-2; v_gene: TRBV7-7; CDR3nt: TGTGCCAGCAGCTCCGGCGGGGGTACCGGGGAGCTGTTTTTT; CDR3aa: CASSSGGGTGELFF
d_gene: TRBD2; abundance: NA; j_gene: TRBJ2-5; v_gene: TRBV2; CDR3nt: TGTGCCAGCAGTGAGGAGAGGCGGAGCGGGAGGGTTGAGACCCAGTACTTC; CDR3aa: CASSEERRSGRVETQYF
d_gene: TRBD2; abundance: few; j_gene: TRBJ2-7; v_gene: TRBV6-6; CDR3nt: TGTGCCAGCAGTTACCTAGCGGGCTACGAGCAGTACTTC; CDR3aa: CASSYLAGYEQYF
d_gene: NA; abundance: NA; j_gene: TRBJ1-2; v_gene: TRBV7-9; CDR3nt: TGTGCCAGCAGCCCCCCTGAAGGTCGGGTCACCTTC; CDR3aa: CASSPPEGRVTF
d_gene: NA; abundance: NA; j_gene: TRBJ1-2; v_gene: TRBV4-2; CDR3nt: TGTGCCAGCAGCCAAGATGGTGGCGTTCAGCTCCGGAGCTATGGCTACACCTTC; CDR3aa: CASSQDGGVQLRSYGYTF
d_gene: TRBD1; abundance: NA; j_gene: TRBJ1-1; v_gene: TRBV18; CDR3nt: TGTGCCAGCGCGGACAGGGGTGTGAACACTGAAGCTTTCTTT; CDR3aa: CASADRGVNTEAFF
d_gene: NA; abundance: NA; j_gene: TRBJ1-3; v_gene: TRBV10-3; CDR3nt: TGTGCCACCTCGTCCCTTCAAGGGAGCCTGAGTGGAAACACCATATATTTT; CDR3aa: CATSSLQGSLSGNTIYF
d_gene: TRBD1; abundance: once; j_gene: TRBJ2-1; v_gene: TRBV7-6; CDR3nt: TGTGCCAGCAGCTTAGTCCCTCAGACAGGGTCCAATGAGCAGTTCTTC; CDR3aa: CASSLVPQTGSNEQFF